Shown below are 9 T cell receptor beta chains from a single sample sequenced in a study of radiotherapy plus CTLA-4 blockade in lung cancer. Profiling relied on immunoSEQ multiplex PCR, and the TCRdb table lists in-frame clones only, not all of them. Of about 47,000 clones listed, around 77% are singletons. Sequenced here: peripheral blood, sampled from a patient treated with radiotherapy plus ipilimumab. Source of these receptors: a human donor with non-small cell lung cancer who had stable disease on radiotherapy plus ipilimumab.

This clone turned up a few times. The chain joins TRBV5-1 to TRBJ2-2, with D tentatively TRBD1 or TRBD2 (6 bases each). Germline assignment: CDR1 SGHRS and CDR2 YFSETQ. Deletions cut 6 bases from V and 2 bases from J, with 14 bases between. This CDR3 contains 15 residues. The CDR3 sequence is CASTGTGTNTGELFF. The DNA for the CDR3 is TGCGCCAGCACGGGAACAGGGACTAACACCGGGGAGCTGTTTTTT.

V usage is TRBV6-5 and J usage is TRBJ1-3, with 7 nucleotides matching TRBD1. The CDR3 covers 16 residues. V shed 6 bases and J 0 bases; nucleotides not matched to a gene: 8. CDR1 is MNHEY and CDR2 is SVGAGI in the germline V gene. The CDR3 loop reads CASSYDRVFSGNTIYF. The CDR3 nucleotides are TGTGCCAGCAGCTACGACAGGGTCTTCTCTGGAAACACCATATATTTT.

The rearrangement uses TRBV12-2 and TRBJ1-5. TRBV12-2 is listed as a pseudogene. CDR3 length: 16 amino acids. CDR3 residues: CASRLGGGLINQPQHF. For the CDR3, the DNA is TGTGCAAGTCGCTTAGGGGGGGGACTTATCAATCAGCCCCAGCATTTT.

This clone was seen a handful of times. This chain connects TRBV6-1 to TRBJ1-2; D gene uncertain. V shed 5 bases and J shed 5 bases, with 18 bases lying between them. Germline lookup yields CDR1 MNHNS and CDR2 SASEGT. The CDR3 spans 15 residues. DNA of the CDR3: TGTGCCAGCAGTAGAACCGGTTTCTCAGATTATGGCTACACCTTC. Translated: CASSRTGFSDYGYTF.

The chain uses TRBV5-8 and TRBJ1-2, with no clear D. CDR3 length equals 18 residues. CDR1 and CDR2 (germline): SGHTS, YDEGEE. V was shortened by 3 bases and J by 1 base, with 22 bases between the two germline ends. The CDR3 nucleotides read TGTGCCAGCAGCTCTTCCCGGGGATCTTTTAGAGTTAACTATGGCTACACCTTC. Protein sequence: CASSSSRGSFRVNYGYTF. Looking up the rest from reference TRBV5-8 and TRBJ1-2 gives the full variable domain: EAGVTQSPTHLIKTRGQQATLRCSPISGHTSVYWYQQALGLGLQFLLWYDEGEERNRGNFPPRFSGRQFPNYSSELNVNALELEDSALYLCASSSSRGSFRVNYGYTFGSGTRLTVV.

DNA of the CDR3: TGTGCCAGTAGTATTGAACGGTATGGCTACACCTTC. Its protein is CASSIERYGYTF. The chain links TRBV19 to TRBJ1-2; D gene uncertain. V was pared by 3 bases and J by 5 bases, with 7 bases between. This CDR3 region has 12 residues. The V gene's germline CDR1 is LNHDA and CDR2 SQIVND (reference sequence).

The chain joins TRBV7-2 to TRBJ1-1; D gene uncertain. CDR3 length: 14 amino acids. Germline V gene lookup returns CDR1 SGHTA and CDR2 FQGNSA. Trimming cost V 6 bases and J 5 bases, with 16 bases left between them. The CDR3 spells CASSPRARGTEAFF. The CDR3 DNA is TGTGCCAGCAGTCCAAGGGCCAGAGGAACTGAAGCTTTCTTT.

This chain joins TRBV6-5 and TRBJ1-5, with a tentative D call TRBD1 (5 bases). The germline CDR1 and CDR2 sequences are MNHEY and SVGAGI. This CDR3 region has 14 residues. V lost 5 bases and J 6 bases, leaving 14 bases between the germline ends. Written as DNA, the CDR3 is TGTGCCAGCAGTGAATCCCGGGGGAGTCAGCCCCAGCATTTT. This encodes CASSESRGSQPQHF.

This clone has just a few counts. This chain uses TRBV19 with TRBJ1-5; D is undetermined. Germline lookup yields CDR1 LNHDA and CDR2 SQIVND (reference sequence). The V end lost 6 bases, the J end lost 5 bases, and 14 bases lay between the germline ends. The CDR3 is 14 amino acids. The DNA for the CDR3 is TGTGCCAGTAGCCCAGAGGCTGCTGATCAGCCCCAGCATTTT. Translated: CASSPEAADQPQHF.